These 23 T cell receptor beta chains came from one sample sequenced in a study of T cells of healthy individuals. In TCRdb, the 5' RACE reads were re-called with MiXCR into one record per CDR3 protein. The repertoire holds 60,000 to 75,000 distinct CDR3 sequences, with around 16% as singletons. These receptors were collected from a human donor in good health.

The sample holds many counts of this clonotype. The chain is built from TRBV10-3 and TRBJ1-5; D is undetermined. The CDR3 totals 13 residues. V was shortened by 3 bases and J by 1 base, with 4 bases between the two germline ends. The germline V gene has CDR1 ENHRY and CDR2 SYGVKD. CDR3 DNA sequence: TGTGCCATCAGTGACAGAAGCAATCAGCCCCAGCATTTT. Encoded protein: CAISDRSNQPQHF.

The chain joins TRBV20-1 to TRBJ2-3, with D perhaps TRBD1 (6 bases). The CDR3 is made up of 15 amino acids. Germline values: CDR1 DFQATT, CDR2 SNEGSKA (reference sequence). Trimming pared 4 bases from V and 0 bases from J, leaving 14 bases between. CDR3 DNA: TGCAGTGCTACCAATCAGGGGCGCAGCACAGATACGCAGTATTTT. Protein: CSATNQGRSTDTQYF.

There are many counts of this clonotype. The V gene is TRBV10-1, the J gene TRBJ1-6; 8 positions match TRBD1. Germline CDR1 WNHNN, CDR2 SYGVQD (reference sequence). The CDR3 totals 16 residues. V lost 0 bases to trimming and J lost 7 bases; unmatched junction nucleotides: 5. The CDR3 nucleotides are TGCGCCAGCAGTGAGTCGGGCAGGGGGCTCAATTCACCCCTCCACTTT. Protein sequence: CASSESGRGLNSPLHF.

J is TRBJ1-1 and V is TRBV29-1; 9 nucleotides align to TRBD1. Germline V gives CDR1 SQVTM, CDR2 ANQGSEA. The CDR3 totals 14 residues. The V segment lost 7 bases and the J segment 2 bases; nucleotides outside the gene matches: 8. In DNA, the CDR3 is TGCAGCGGGTCGACAGGGGGACAAAACACTGAAGCTTTCTTT. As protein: CSGSTGGQNTEAFF.

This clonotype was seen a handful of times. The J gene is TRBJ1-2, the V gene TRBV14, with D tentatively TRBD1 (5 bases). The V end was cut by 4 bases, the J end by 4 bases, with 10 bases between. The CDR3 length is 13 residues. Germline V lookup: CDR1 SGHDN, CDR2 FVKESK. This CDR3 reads CASSLGPAYGYTF. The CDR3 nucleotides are TGTGCCAGCAGCCTGGGACCGGCCTATGGCTACACCTTC.

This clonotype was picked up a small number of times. The CDR3 sequence is CASSYGAGAYEQYF. The CDR3 DNA is TGTGCCAGCAGTTACGGAGCGGGAGCCTACGAGCAGTACTTC. This chain joins TRBV6-5 and TRBJ2-7; TRBD2 matches 8 bases. There are 14 residues in the CDR3. Germline CDR1 reads MNHEY; CDR2 reads SVGAGI. V dropped 2 bases and J dropped 2; count of bases not matched to a gene: 2.

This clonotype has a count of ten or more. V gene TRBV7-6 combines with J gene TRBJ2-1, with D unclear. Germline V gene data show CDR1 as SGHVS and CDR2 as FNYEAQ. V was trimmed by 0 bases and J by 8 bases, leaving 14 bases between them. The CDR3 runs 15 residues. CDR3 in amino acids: CASSLAGKGQHEQFF. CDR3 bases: TGTGCCAGCAGCTTAGCGGGGAAAGGTCAGCATGAGCAGTTCTTC.

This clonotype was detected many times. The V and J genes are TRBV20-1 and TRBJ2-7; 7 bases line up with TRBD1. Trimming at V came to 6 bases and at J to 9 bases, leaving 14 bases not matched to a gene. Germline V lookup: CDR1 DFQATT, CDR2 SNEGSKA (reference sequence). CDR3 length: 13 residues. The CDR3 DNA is TGCAGTGCCTGGAACCGACAGGGAAGGGTGCAGTACTTC. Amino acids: CSAWNRQGRVQYF.

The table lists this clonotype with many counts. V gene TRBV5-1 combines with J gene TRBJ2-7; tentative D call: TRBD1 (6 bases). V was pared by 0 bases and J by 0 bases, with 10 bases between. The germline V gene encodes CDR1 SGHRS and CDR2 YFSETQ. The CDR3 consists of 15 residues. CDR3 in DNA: TGCGCCAGCAGCTTGGCTGGGGGCTCCTCCTACGAGCAGTACTTC. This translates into CASSLAGGSSYEQYF.

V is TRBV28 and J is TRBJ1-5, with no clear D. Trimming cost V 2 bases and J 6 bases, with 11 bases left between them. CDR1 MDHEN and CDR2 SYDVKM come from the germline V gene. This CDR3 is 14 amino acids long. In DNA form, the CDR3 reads TGTGCCAGCAGTTTACGGGGAAAGGGTCAGCCCCAGCATTTT. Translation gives CASSLRGKGQPQHF.

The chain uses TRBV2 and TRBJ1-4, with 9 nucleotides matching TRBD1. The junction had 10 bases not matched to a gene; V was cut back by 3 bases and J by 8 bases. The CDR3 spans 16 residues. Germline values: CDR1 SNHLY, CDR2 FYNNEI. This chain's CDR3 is CASSESPGQGGEKLFF. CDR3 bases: TGTGCCAGCAGTGAGTCCCCGGGACAGGGAGGAGAAAAACTGTTTTTT.

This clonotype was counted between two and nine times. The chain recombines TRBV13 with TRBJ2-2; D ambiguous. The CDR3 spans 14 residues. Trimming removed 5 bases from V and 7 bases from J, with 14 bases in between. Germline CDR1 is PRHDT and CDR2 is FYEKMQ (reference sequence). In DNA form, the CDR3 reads TGTGCCAGCAGCCCACCCCAGTTGGGCGGGGAGCTGTTTTTT. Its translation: CASSPPQLGGELFF.

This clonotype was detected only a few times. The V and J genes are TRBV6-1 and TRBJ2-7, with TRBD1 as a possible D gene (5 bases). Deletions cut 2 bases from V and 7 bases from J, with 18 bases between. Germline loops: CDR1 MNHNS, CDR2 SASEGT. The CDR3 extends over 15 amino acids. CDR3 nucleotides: TGTGCCAGCAGTGAACCAGGGTTCGACTCGGGTGAGCAGTACTTC. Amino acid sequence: CASSEPGFDSGEQYF.

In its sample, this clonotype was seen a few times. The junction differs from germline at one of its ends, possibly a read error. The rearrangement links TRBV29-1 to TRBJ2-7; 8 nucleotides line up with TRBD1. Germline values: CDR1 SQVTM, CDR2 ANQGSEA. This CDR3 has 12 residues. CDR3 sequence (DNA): TGCAGCGTCGAAGACAGGGGCTACGAGCAGTACTTC. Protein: CSVEDRGYEQYF.

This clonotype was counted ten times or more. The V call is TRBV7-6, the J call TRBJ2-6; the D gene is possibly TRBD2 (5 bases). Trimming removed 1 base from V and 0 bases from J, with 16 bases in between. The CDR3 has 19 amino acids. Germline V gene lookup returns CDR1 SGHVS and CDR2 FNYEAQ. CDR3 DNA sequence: TGTGCCAGCAGCTTAGACCCGATTCTGGCGGGCTCTGGGGCCAACGTCCTGACTTTC. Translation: CASSLDPILAGSGANVLTF.

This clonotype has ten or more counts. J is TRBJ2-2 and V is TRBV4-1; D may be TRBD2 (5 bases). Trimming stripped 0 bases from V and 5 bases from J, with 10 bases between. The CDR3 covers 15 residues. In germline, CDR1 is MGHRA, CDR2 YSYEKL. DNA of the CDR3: TGCGCCAGCAGCCAAGATCGGTCGGGGACCGGGGAGCTGTTTTTT. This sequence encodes CASSQDRSGTGELFF.

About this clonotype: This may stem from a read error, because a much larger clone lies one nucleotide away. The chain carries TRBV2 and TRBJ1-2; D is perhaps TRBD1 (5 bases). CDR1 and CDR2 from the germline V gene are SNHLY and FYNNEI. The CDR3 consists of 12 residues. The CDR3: CASRGVVGGHTF. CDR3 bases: TGTGCCAGCAGGGGGGTTGTTGGTGGCCACACCTTC.

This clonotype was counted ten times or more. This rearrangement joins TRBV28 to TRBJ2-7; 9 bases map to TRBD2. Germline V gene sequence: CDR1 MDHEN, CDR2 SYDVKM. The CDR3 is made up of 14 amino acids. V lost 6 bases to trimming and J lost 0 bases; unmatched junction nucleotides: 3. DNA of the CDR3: TGTGCCAGCAGCAGGACTAGCGACTCCTACGAGCAGTACTTC. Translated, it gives CASSRTSDSYEQYF.

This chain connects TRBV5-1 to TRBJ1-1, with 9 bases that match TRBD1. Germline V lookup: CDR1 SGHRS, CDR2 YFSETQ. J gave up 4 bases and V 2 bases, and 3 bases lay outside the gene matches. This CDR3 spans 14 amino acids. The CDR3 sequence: CASSLPGQGTEAFF. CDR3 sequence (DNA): TGCGCCAGCAGCTTACCGGGACAGGGCACTGAAGCTTTCTTT.

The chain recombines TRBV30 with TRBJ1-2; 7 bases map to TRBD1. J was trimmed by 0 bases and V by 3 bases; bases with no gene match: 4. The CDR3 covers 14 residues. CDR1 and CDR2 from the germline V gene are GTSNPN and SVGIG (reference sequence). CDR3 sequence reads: CAWSRDRANYGYTF. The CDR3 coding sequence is TGTGCCTGGAGCCGGGACAGAGCTAACTATGGCTACACCTTC.

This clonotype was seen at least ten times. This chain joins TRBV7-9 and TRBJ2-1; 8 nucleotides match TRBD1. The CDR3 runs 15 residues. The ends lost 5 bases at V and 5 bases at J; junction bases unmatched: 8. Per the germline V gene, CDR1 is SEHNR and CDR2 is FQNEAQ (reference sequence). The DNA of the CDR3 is TGTGCCAGCAGCCAGAGGACAGGGTATAACAATGAGCAGTTCTTC. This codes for CASSQRTGYNNEQFF.

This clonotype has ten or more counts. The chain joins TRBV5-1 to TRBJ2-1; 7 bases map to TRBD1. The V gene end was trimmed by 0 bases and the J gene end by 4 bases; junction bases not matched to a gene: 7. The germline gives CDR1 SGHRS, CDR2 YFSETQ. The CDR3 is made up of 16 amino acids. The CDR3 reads CASSLAPGQTYNEQFF. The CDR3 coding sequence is TGCGCCAGCAGCTTGGCCCCGGGACAGACTTACAATGAGCAGTTCTTC.

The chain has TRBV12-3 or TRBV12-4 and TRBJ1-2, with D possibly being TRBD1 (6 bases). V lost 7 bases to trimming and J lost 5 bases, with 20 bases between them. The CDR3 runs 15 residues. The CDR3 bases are TGTGCCAGCATCGGGGGCAGCTCACCGGGATATGGCTACACCTTC. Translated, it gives CASIGGSSPGYGYTF.